Presented here are 23 T cell receptor beta chains from one specimen sequenced in a study of blood T cell repertoires in COVID-19. Measured with immunoSEQ multiplex PCR; TCRdb has only the in-frame clones, and not every one. The profile shows 200,000 or so clones, around four fifths of them singletons. Material for sequencing was peripheral blood. Receptor source: a woman aged 25-40 years with acute or convalescent COVID-19.

A note on this clone: The same CDR3 arises from other DNA sequences in this sample as well. The J gene is TRBJ1-5, the V gene TRBV7-2; perhaps TRBD1 as D (5 bases). Per germline, CDR1 SGHTA and CDR2 FQGNSA. This CDR3 comprises 15 residues. The ends were cut back, 5 bases at V and 2 bases at J, with 13 bases in the middle. The CDR3, as DNA: TGTGCCAGCAGCCTGGACGGGGGAGGCAATCAGCCCCAGCATTTT. This sequence encodes CASSLDGGGNQPQHF. Variable domain in full (rest from reference TRBV7-2 and TRBJ1-5): GAGVSQSPSNKVTEKGKDVELRCDPISGHTALYWYRQSLGQGLEFLIYFQGNSAPDKSGLPSDRFSAERTGGSVSTLTIQRTQQEDSAVYLCASSLDGGGNQPQHFGDGTRLSIL.

The chain carries TRBV30 and TRBJ2-2; 9 bases match TRBD1. Germline assignment: CDR1 GTSNPN and CDR2 SVGIG (reference sequence). This CDR3 region has 14 residues. J was trimmed by 4 bases and V by 4 bases; bases with no gene match: 4. CDR3 sequence reads: CAWTETGGTGELFF. The CDR3, as DNA: TGTGCCTGGACCGAGACAGGGGGCACCGGGGAGCTGTTTTTT.

The genes are TRBV12-2 and TRBJ2-7; TRBD2 was called by the table and not checked on the DNA. TRBV12-2 is recorded as a pseudogene. This CDR3 has 15 residues. The DNA of the CDR3 is TGTGCAAGTCGCTTACCGGGGGGCAGGGGCTACGAGCAGTACTTC. Protein: CASRLPGGRGYEQYF.

The chain recombines TRBV5-1 with TRBJ1-6, with TRBD1 as a possible D gene (6 bases). The V end was cut by 3 bases, the J end by 7 bases, with 20 bases between. Germline CDR1 reads SGHRS; CDR2 reads YFSETQ. The CDR3 is 17 amino acids. This CDR3 is CASSSIGNQGQNSPLHF. The CDR3 coding sequence is TGCGCCAGCAGCTCAATTGGGAATCAGGGGCAAAATTCACCCCTCCACTTT. Full variable domain (rest looked up from reference TRBV5-1 and TRBJ1-6): KAGVTQTPRYLIKTRGQQVTLSCSPISGHRSVSWYQQTPGQGLQFLFEYFSETQRNKGNFPGRFSGRQFSNSRSEMNVSTLELGDSALYLCASSSIGNQGQNSPLHFGNGTRLTVT.

The V and J genes are TRBV3-1 (or the pseudogene TRBV3-2) and TRBJ1-3; the D is unclear. The germline CDR1 and CDR2 sequences are LGHDT and YNNKEL (reference sequence). V was trimmed by 4 bases and J by 2 bases, leaving 6 bases between them. The CDR3 loop spans 13 amino acids. CDR3 nucleotide sequence: TGTGCCAGCAGCCTCGGTACTGGAAACACCATATATTTT. This codes for CASSLGTGNTIYF.

The CDR3 reads CSATDNTEAFF. The CDR3 DNA is TGCAGCGCGACAGATAACACTGAAGCTTTCTTT. J is TRBJ1-1 and V is TRBV29-1; D may be TRBD1 (5 bases). This CDR3 contains 11 residues. Looked up from germline, CDR1 is SQVTM and CDR2 is ANQGSEA. The V end lost 7 bases, the J end lost 2 bases, and 8 bases lay between the germline ends.

Here the CDR3 reads CSAGQTVSGANVLTF. As DNA, the CDR3 is TGCAGCGCGGGACAGACCGTCTCTGGGGCCAACGTCCTGACTTTC. The chain combines TRBV29-1 with TRBJ2-6, with 7 bases identical to TRBD1. Unmatched junction bases numbered 6, after V lost 7 bases and J lost 0 bases. CDR3 length: 15 residues. Germline values: CDR1 SQVTM, CDR2 ANQGSEA.

The chain combines TRBV7-2 with TRBJ2-3; TRBD1 agrees at 8 bases. Trimming removed 5 bases from V and 5 bases from J; junction bases left unmatched: 12. The germline V gene encodes CDR1 SGHTA and CDR2 FQGNSA. CDR3 size: 16 residues. CDR3 loop: CASSRDWTGWGDTQYF. CDR3 DNA: TGTGCCAGCAGCCGGGATTGGACAGGGTGGGGAGATACGCAGTATTTT.

This rearrangement joins TRBV5-4 to TRBJ1-3; the D is unclear. The V end was cut by 4 bases, the J end by 5 bases, with 10 bases between. Germline V lookup: CDR1 SGHNT, CDR2 YYREEE (reference sequence). CDR3 length: 13 amino acids. The DNA for the CDR3 is TGTGCCAGCAGCCCAGACACCCGAAACACCATATATTTT. Translating gives CASSPDTRNTIYF.

The genes are TRBV28 and TRBJ1-2; maybe TRBD1 (5 bases). Germline assignment: CDR1 MDHEN and CDR2 SYDVKM. The CDR3 spans 14 residues. V lost 1 base and J 7 bases, leaving 13 bases between the germline ends. CDR3: CASSLSGVRIGYTF. In nucleotides, the CDR3 is TGTGCCAGCAGTTTATCGGGGGTGAGAATTGGCTACACCTTC.

This chain uses TRBV4-2 with TRBJ2-1; 11 nucleotides agree with TRBD2. After removal of 2 bases from V and 7 bases from J, the junction contained 7 bases not matched to a gene. CDR3 length: 16 residues. Germline values: CDR1 LGHNA, CDR2 YNFKEQ. In DNA, the CDR3 is TGTGCCAGCAGCCAATCGTTAACTAGCGGGAGAAATGAGCAGTTCTTC. As protein: CASSQSLTSGRNEQFF.

This clone came up once. V usage is TRBV13 and J usage is TRBJ2-7; 7 nucleotides match TRBD2. The CDR3 runs to 13 residues. CDR1 is PRHDT and CDR2 is FYEKMQ in the germline V gene (reference sequence). V trimming: 1 base; J trimming: 12 bases; junction bases outside the gene matches: 9. The CDR3 sequence is CASSLERGPVAYF. In nucleotides, the CDR3 is TGTGCCAGCAGCTTAGAGCGGGGCCCTGTAGCGTACTTC.

This clone is a singleton in its sample. The CDR3 DNA reads as TGTGCCAGCAGGTTGCAGGGGAGGGCTAACACCGGGGAGCTGTTTTTT. It encodes CASRLQGRANTGELFF. This rearrangement joins TRBV27 to TRBJ2-2; tentative D call: TRBD2 (7 bases). V lost 6 bases to trimming and J lost 2 bases, with 16 bases between them. The CDR3 has 16 amino acids. CDR1 and CDR2 from the germline V gene are MNHEY and SMNVEV (reference sequence).

The chain employs TRBV25-1 and TRBJ1-2; D unresolved. Germline V CDR1 and CDR2: MGHDK, SYGVNS. This CDR3 is built from 12 residues. Deletions cut 2 bases from V and 8 bases from J, with 9 bases between. CDR3 nucleotide sequence: TGTGCCAGCAGTGAAGCAGTCTTCGGCTACACCTTC. Its translation: CASSEAVFGYTF.

This clone was picked up one time. This chain's CDR3 is CAGGYEQFF. As DNA, the CDR3 is TGTGCCGGTGGCTATGAGCAGTTCTTC. V usage is TRBV30 and J usage is TRBJ2-1, with D hard to call. The CDR3 is made up of 9 amino acids. V was shortened by 8 bases and J by 8 bases, with 7 bases between the two germline ends. Germline-derived CDR1 and CDR2 are GTSNPN and SVGIG (reference sequence).

The V and J genes are TRBV2 and TRBJ1-5; 10 nucleotides line up with TRBD1. V trimming: 1 base; J trimming: 7 bases; junction bases outside the gene matches: 4. The CDR3 is made up of 15 amino acids. Germline-derived CDR1 and CDR2 are SNHLY and FYNNEI. The CDR3 DNA follows: TGTGCCAGCAGTGAAGGGTGGACAGGGGGACAGCCCCAGCATTTT. Protein sequence: CASSEGWTGGQPQHF.

This chain links TRBV25-1 with TRBJ2-7, with D perhaps matching TRBD1 (6 bases). Trimming took 6 bases from V and 0 from J, leaving 9 bases between them. CDR3 length: 13 residues. From germline, CDR1 is MGHDK and CDR2 SYGVNS. This chain's CDR3 is CASSRTASYEQYF. The CDR3 coding sequence is TGTGCCAGCAGCCGGACAGCCTCCTACGAGCAGTACTTC.

The V gene is TRBV6-2 or TRBV6-3, the J gene TRBJ2-2; D is unresolved. Germline V gives CDR1 MNHEY, CDR2 SVGEGT. The CDR3 has 15 residues. Trimming took 6 bases from V and 1 from J, leaving 12 bases between them. The CDR3 DNA is TGTGCCAGCAGCTCAGGCTACTGGAACACCGGGGAGCTGTTTTTT. Translating gives CASSSGYWNTGELFF.

The CDR3 loop reads CASSLKDRGSNQPQHF. CDR3 coding DNA: TGTGCCAGCAGTTTGAAGGACAGGGGGAGCAATCAGCCCCAGCATTTT. The chain couples TRBV27 to TRBJ1-5, with TRBD1 matching 10 bases. The CDR3 contains 16 residues. V was pared by 3 bases and J by 1 base, with 3 bases of the junction left unmatched. The V gene's germline CDR1 is MNHEY and CDR2 SMNVEV (reference sequence).

The rearrangement uses TRBV5-6 and TRBJ2-7; perhaps TRBD2 as D (6 bases). V was clipped by 4 bases and J by 1 base, with 15 bases between them. The CDR3 sequence is 15 residues long. Germline loops: CDR1 SGHDT, CDR2 YYEEEE. The CDR3 DNA reads as TGTGCCAGCAGCCCGTCCCCGACTAGATCCTACGAGCAGTACTTC. Amino acid sequence: CASSPSPTRSYEQYF.

The genes are TRBV11-1 and TRBJ2-1; TRBD2 is a possible D gene (7 bases). This CDR3 is 14 amino acids long. The V gene's germline CDR1 is SGHAT and CDR2 FQDESV (reference sequence). Trimming stripped 0 bases from V and 9 bases from J, with 12 bases between. CDR3 bases: TGTGCCAGCAGCTTAGCGGGGGGGCCCAGTGAGCAGTTCTTC. Protein product: CASSLAGGPSEQFF.

The genes are TRBV21-1 and TRBJ2-3; the table's TRBD2 call for D was not verified on the DNA. TRBV21-1 is marked as a pseudogene. The CDR3 consists of 17 residues. The chain's CDR3 is CASSRGVLAGGTDTQYF. CDR3 nucleotides: TGTGCCAGCTCACGAGGGGTACTAGCGGGGGGCACAGATACGCAGTATTTT.

This chain links TRBV9 with TRBJ1-1; D gene ambiguous. Trimming took off 4 bases at V and 1 base at J, with 17 bases between the two ends. The CDR3 has 16 amino acids. Germline CDR1 is SGDLS and CDR2 is YYNGEE. In DNA form, the CDR3 reads TGTGCCAGCAGCTTATGGGGAGGGCAATCGAACACTGAAGCTTTCTTT. Residues: CASSLWGGQSNTEAFF.